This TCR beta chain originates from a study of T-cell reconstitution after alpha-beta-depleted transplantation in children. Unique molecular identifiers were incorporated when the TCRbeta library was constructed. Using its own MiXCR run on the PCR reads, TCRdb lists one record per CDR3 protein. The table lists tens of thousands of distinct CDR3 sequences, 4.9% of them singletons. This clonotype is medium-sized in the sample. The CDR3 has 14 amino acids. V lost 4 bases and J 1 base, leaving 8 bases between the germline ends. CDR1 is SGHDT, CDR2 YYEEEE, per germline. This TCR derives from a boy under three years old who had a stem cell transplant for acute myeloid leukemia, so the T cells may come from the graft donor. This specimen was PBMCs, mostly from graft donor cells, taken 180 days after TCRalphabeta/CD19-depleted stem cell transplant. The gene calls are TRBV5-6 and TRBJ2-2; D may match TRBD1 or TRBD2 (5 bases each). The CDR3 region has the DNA TGTGCCAGCAGCGGGACGGTGAACACCGGGGAGCTGTTTTTT. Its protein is CASSGTVNTGELFF.